This T cell receptor beta chain stems from a study of OX40 agonist ivuxolimab in advanced cancers. Overall study context: Patients were treated with intravenous ivuxolimab, dosed at 0.01 to 10 mg/kg and infused every 2 weeks. Three patients, one with hepatocellular carcinoma and two with cutaneous melanoma, responded partially. Overall study findings and caveats: Patients with a partial response at 0.1-3.0 mg/kg had among the lowest clonal expansion.

This CDR3 has 15 amino acids. Germline values: CDR1 SGHRS, CDR2 YFSETQ. The V gene lost 1 base and the J gene lost 4 bases, with 14 bases spanning the gap. The assay was immunoSEQ multiplex PCR, and TCRdb's table has in-frame clones only and misses some. The sample carries about 69,000 clones, about 89% recorded once. Blood samples were obtained at baseline, cycle 4 day 1, and cycle 7 day 1. In this sample, this clone turned up a few times. Its antigen is unidentified. The material was CD4+ or CD8+ T cells sorted from blood, obtained in a trial of the OX40 agonist ivuxolimab. The genes are TRBV5-1 and TRBJ1-2; D unresolved. The clonotype was recovered from an adult with an advanced solid tumor such as melanoma, head and neck, liver or kidney cancer. This chain's CDR3 is CASSLSFSGTYGYTF. The CDR3 bases are TGCGCCAGCAGCTTGTCTTTTTCCGGAACCTATGGCTACACCTTC.